The entry below gives a single TCR beta chain sequence along with its context. Profiling relied on immunoSEQ multiplex PCR, and the TCRdb table lists in-frame clones only, not all of them. The repertoire includes roughly 260,000 clones, approximately 86% of them detected once, and 2% to 2.5% sits in the top ten. The CDR3 contains 16 residues. V lost 7 bases, J lost 5 bases, and 9 bases stayed unmatched. CDR1 is ENHRY, CDR2 SYGVKD, per germline. The data are from a study of blood T cell repertoires in COVID-19. The clonotype comes from a woman aged 45-65 years who had recovered from COVID-19. The sample comprised peripheral blood. The chain combines TRBV10-3 with TRBJ2-1, with 12 bases lining up with TRBD1. This CDR3 reads CAITALGQGANNEQFF. In DNA, the CDR3 is TGTGCCATCACCGCGCTGGGACAGGGGGCTAACAATGAGCAGTTCTTC.